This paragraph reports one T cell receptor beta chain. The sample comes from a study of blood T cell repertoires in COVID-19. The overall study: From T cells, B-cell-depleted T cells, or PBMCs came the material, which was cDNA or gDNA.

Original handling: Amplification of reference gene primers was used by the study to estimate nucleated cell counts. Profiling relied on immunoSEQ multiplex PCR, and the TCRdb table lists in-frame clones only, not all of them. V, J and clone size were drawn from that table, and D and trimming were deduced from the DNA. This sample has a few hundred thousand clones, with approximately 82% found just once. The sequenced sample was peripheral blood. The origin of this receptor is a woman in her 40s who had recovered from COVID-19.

The CDR3 DNA is TGTGCCACCAGTGATACCAGACAGGGGGCAGATACGCAGTATTTT. Translating gives CATSDTRQGADTQYF. The rearrangement uses TRBV24-1 and TRBJ2-3; 9 nucleotides match TRBD1. CDR1 and CDR2 (germline): KGHDR, SFDVKD. V lost 3 bases, J lost 4 bases, and 4 bases stayed unmatched. This CDR3 is 15 amino acids long.